This T cell receptor beta chain is drawn from a study of T-cell memory formation after mild COVID-19. Across the study: Across donors, TCR clusters were largely donor specific. Study-wide results and limits: Some clones that responded were present in memory (sampled pre-infection), which suggests cross-reactive memory joined.

Germline-derived CDR1 and CDR2 are SEHNR and FQNEAQ (reference sequence). The CDR3 spans 16 residues. The ends lost 2 bases at V and 4 bases at J; junction bases unmatched: 7. From the 5' RACE reads, TCRdb called clonotypes with MiXCR, one entry per CDR3 protein. This sample has hundreds of thousands of distinct CDR3 sequences, with roughly 17% found just once. This clonotype has a count of ten or more. Its target is unknown. The V gene is TRBV7-9, the J gene TRBJ2-5; 10 positions match TRBD2. Sequenced input: PBMCs or a T cell subset sorted from them (not recorded which). This receptor was obtained from an adult woman who had mild COVID-19 (a few samples of this study predate the infection). Cell type and time point are not known. The DNA of the CDR3 is TGTGCCAGCAGCTTAAATAGCGGGAGGTCAGGAGAGACCCAGTACTTC. Protein sequence: CASSLNSGRSGETQYF.